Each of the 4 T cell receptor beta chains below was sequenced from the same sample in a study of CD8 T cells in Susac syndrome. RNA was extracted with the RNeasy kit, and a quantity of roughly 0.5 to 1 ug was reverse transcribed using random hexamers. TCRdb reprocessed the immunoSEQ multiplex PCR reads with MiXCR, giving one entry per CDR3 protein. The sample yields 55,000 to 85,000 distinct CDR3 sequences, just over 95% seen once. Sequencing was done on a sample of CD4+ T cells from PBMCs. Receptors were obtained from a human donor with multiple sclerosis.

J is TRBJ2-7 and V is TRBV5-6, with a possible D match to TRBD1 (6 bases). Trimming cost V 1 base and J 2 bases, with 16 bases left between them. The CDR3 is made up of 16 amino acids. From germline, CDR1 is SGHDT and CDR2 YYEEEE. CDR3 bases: TGTGCCAGCAGCTTGATGCGTTCCGACAGGACCTACGAGCAGTACTTC. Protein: CASSLMRSDRTYEQYF.

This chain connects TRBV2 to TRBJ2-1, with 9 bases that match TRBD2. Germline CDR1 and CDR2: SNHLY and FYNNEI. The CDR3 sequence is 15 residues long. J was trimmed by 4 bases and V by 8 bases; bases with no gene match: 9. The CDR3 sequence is CASSTRTSAYNEQFF. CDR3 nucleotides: TGTGCCAGCTCGACCCGGACTAGCGCATACAATGAGCAGTTCTTC.

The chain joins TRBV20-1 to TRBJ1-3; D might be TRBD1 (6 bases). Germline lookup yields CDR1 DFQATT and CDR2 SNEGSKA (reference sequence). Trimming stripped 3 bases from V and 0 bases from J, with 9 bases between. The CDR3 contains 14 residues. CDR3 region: CSARDSRSGNTIYF. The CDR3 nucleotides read TGCAGTGCTAGGGACAGCCGCTCTGGAAACACCATATATTTT.

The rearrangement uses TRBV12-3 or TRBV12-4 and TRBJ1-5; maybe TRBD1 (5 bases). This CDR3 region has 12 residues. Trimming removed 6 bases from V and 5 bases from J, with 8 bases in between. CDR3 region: CASRGVDQPQHF. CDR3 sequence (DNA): TGTGCCAGCAGAGGGGTTGATCAGCCCCAGCATTTT.